This note documents a single TCR beta chain sequence. The entry originates in a study of T cell responses to AZD1222 COVID-19 vaccine. Only in-frame clones appear in the TCRdb table, and some are missing; sequencing was by immunoSEQ multiplex PCR. This sample yields around 150,000 clones, of which roughly 94% are seen a single time; approximately 0.6% belongs to the top ten. Germline lookup yields CDR1 LNHNV and CDR2 YYDKDF (reference sequence). The CDR3 is made up of 16 amino acids. The trim removed 1 base at V and 6 bases at J, leaving 7 bases unmatched. Sample: peripheral blood, taken on day 0 of AZD1222 vaccination. The receptor comes from an adult in good health. The V call is TRBV15, the J call TRBJ2-2, with 8 bases lining up with TRBD2. CDR3: CATSRGVAGLAGELFF. The CDR3 bases are TGTGCCACCAGCAGAGGGGTAGCGGGATTGGCCGGGGAGCTGTTTTTT.